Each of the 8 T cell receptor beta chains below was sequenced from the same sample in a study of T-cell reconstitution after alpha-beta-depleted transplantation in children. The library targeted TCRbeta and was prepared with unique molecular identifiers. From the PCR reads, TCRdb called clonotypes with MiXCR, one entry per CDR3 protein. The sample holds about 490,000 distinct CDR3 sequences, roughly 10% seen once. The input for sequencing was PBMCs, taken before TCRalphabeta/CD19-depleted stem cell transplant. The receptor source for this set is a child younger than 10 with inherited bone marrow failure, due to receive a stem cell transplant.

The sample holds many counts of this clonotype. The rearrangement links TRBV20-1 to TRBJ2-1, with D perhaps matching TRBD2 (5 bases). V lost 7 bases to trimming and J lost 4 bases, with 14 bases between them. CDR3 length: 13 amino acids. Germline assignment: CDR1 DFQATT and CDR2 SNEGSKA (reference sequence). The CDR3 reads CSVSYRGYNEQFF. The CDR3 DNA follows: TGCAGTGTTTCCTACAGAGGGTACAATGAGCAGTTCTTC.

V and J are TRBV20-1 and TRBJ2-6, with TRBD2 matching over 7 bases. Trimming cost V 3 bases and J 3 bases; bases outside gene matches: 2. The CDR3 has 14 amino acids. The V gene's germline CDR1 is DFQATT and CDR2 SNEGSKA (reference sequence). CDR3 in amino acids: CSASGGSGANVLTF. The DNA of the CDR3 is TGCAGTGCTAGTGGCGGGAGTGGGGCCAACGTCCTGACTTTC.

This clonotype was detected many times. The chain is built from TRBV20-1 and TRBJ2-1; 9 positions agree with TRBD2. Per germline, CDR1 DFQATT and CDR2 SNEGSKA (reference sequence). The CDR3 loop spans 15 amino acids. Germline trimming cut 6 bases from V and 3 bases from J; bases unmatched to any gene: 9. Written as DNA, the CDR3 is TGCAGTGCCGCCCTGTTAGCGGGAGACTACAATGAGCAGTTCTTC. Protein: CSAALLAGDYNEQFF.

In DNA, the CDR3 is TGCGCCAGCAGCCAAGATGCCCACGGAGGGGCAGGGAGCTACACCTTC. Encoded protein: CASSQDAHGGAGSYTF. V gene TRBV4-3 combines with J gene TRBJ1-2; perhaps TRBD1 as D (5 bases). With 0 bases removed from V and 9 bases from J, the gap between germline ends came to 20 bases. Germline V gene data show CDR1 as LGHNA and CDR2 as YSLEER. The CDR3 runs to 16 residues.

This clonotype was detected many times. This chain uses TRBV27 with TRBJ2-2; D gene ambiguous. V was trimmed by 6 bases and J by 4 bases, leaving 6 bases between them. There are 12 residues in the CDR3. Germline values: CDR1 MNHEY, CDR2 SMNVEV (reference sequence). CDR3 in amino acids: CASREFTGELFF. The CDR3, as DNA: TGTGCCAGCAGAGAGTTCACCGGGGAGCTGTTTTTT.

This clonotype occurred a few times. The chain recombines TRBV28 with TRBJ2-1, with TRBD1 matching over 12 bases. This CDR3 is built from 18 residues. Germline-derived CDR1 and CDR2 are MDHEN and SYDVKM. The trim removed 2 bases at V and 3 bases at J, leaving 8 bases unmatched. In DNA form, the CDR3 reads TGTGCCAGCAGTTTAGGACCGGGACAGGGGGCCTTCTACAATGAGCAGTTCTTC. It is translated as CASSLGPGQGAFYNEQFF.

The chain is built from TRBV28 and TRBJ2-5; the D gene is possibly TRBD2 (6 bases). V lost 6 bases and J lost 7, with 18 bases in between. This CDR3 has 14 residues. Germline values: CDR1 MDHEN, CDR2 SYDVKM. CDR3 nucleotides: TGTGCCAGCAGGCTTGTCGGGGGTGAGGGGACCCAGTACTTC. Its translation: CASRLVGGEGTQYF.

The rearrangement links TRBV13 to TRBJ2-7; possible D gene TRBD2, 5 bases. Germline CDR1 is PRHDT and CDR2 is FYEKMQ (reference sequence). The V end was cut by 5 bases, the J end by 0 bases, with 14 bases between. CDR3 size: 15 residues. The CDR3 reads CASSPPRRISYEQYF. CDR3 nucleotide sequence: TGTGCCAGCAGCCCTCCTAGGAGGATCTCCTACGAGCAGTACTTC.